The 10 T cell receptor beta chains reported below all come from one sample, sequenced in a study of T cell responses to AZD1222 COVID-19 vaccine. TCRdb's copy holds only in-frame clones and misses some; the assay was immunoSEQ multiplex PCR. The data hold just under 35,000 clones, with around 84% observed a single time. The sequenced sample was peripheral blood, obtained 28 days after the second AZD1222 dose. The receptors come from an adult who received the AZD1222 COVID-19 vaccine.

The chain employs TRBV14 and TRBJ2-3; 12 nucleotides agree with TRBD2. The ends lost 4 bases at V and 4 bases at J; junction bases unmatched: 9. CDR1 is SGHDN and CDR2 is FVKESK in the germline V gene. The CDR3 spans 17 residues. The CDR3 DNA follows: TGTGCCAGCAGCCTGACTGTCGCTAGCGGGGGGGCAGATACGCAGTATTTT. This sequence encodes CASSLTVASGGADTQYF.

This chain connects TRBV7-9 to TRBJ1-1; D perhaps matches TRBD1 (5 bases). The CDR3 runs to 17 residues. Germline V gene data show CDR1 as SEHNR and CDR2 as FQNEAQ (reference sequence). V shed 4 bases and J shed 2 bases, with 20 bases lying between them. The CDR3 sequence is CASSSPGGLQANTEAFF. The CDR3 coding sequence is TGTGCCAGCAGCTCACCCGGCGGGTTACAGGCTAACACTGAAGCTTTCTTT.

This clone has just a few counts. CDR3 nucleotides: TGTGCCAGCAGTTTAAAATGGACAGGGGCTTATCTGATGAACACTGAAGCTTTCTTT. It encodes CASSLKWTGAYLMNTEAFF. This chain uses TRBV27 with TRBJ1-1, with 9 bases fitting TRBD1. Per germline, CDR1 MNHEY and CDR2 SMNVEV (reference sequence). Trimming took 2 bases from V and 0 from J; bases not matched to a gene: 13. The CDR3 is 19 residues long.

CDR3 DNA sequence: TGTGCCAGCAGCAGGGAAACTAATGAAAAACTGTTTTTT. It codes for CASSRETNEKLFF. The chain employs TRBV7-2 and TRBJ1-4; D uncertain. Germline V gene sequence: CDR1 SGHTA, CDR2 FQGNSA. V lost 5 bases to trimming and J lost 1 base, with 5 bases between them. The CDR3 extends over 13 amino acids.

The rearrangement uses TRBV5-1 and TRBJ2-7; D may match TRBD1 or TRBD2 (6 bases each). This CDR3 region has 16 residues. Germline V lookup: CDR1 SGHRS, CDR2 YFSETQ. V was clipped by 3 bases and J by 2 bases, with 18 bases between them. In DNA, the CDR3 is TGCGCCAGCAGCTCCAGACCCTCGGGGGCCGCCTACGAGCAGTACTTC. This encodes CASSSRPSGAAYEQYF. The full variable domain, rest sourced from reference TRBV5-1 and TRBJ2-7, is KAGVTQTPRYLIKTRGQQVTLSCSPISGHRSVSWYQQTPGQGLQFLFEYFSETQRNKGNFPGRFSGRQFSNSRSEMNVSTLELGDSALYLCASSSRPSGAAYEQYFGPGTRLTVT.

This clone was observed a few times. The chain carries TRBV9 and TRBJ2-1; TRBD2 agrees at 7 bases. CDR3 length: 15 residues. With 4 bases clipped from V and 6 bases from J, the junction kept 10 bases outside the gene matches. The germline CDR1 and CDR2 sequences are SGDLS and YYNGEE. The CDR3 loop reads CASSPSATSRNEQFF. The CDR3 DNA sequence: TGTGCCAGCAGCCCCTCCGCGACTAGCCGCAATGAGCAGTTCTTC.

The rearrangement links TRBV7-2 to TRBJ2-7, with 11 bases matching TRBD1. Germline CDR1 is SGHTA and CDR2 is FQGNSA. The CDR3 contains 15 residues. Trimming cost V 0 bases and J 4 bases; bases outside gene matches: 2. The CDR3 sequence is CASSLAGQGAYEQYF. Here the CDR3 DNA reads TGTGCCAGCAGCTTAGCTGGACAGGGGGCGTACGAGCAGTACTTC.

The chain links TRBV6-2 or TRBV6-3 to TRBJ2-2; 8 bases agree with TRBD2. V shed 5 bases, J shed 4 bases, and the junction held 3 bases outside the gene matches. The CDR3 contains 14 residues. Germline V CDR1 and CDR2: MNHEY, SVGEGT. Here the CDR3 DNA reads TGTGCCAGCAGTACCGGGACTAGCACCGGGGAGCTGTTTTTT. Encoded protein: CASSTGTSTGELFF.

J is TRBJ1-1 and V is TRBV19; D is perhaps TRBD1 (5 bases). The CDR3 runs to 16 residues. Germline V gives CDR1 LNHDA, CDR2 SQIVND (reference sequence). V lost 3 bases, J lost 0 bases, and 14 bases lay in between. The CDR3 sequence: CASSIMGRGVNTEAFF. DNA of the CDR3: TGTGCCAGTAGTATTATGGGGCGAGGGGTGAACACTGAAGCTTTCTTT. The entire variable domain, with the rest obtained from reference TRBV19 and TRBJ1-1, is as follows: DGGITQSPKYLFRKEGQNVTLSCEQNLNHDAMYWYRQDPGQGLRLIYYSQIVNDFQKGDIAEGYSVSREKKESFPLTVTSAQKNPTAFYLCASSIMGRGVNTEAFFGQGTRLTVV.

This sequence joins TRBV19 and TRBJ2-7; TRBD2 matches at 10 bases. Unmatched junction bases numbered 7, after V lost 3 bases and J lost 5 bases. The CDR3 is 15 residues long. Germline CDR1 reads LNHDA; CDR2 reads SQIVND (reference sequence). CDR3 DNA sequence: TGTGCCAGTAGTATGTCAGCGGGAGGGCCCGACGAGCAGTACTTC. It is translated as CASSMSAGGPDEQYF.